One T cell receptor beta chain is described in this entry. This record belongs to a study of T cell responses to AZD1222 COVID-19 vaccine. The CDR3 length is 13 residues. V was shortened by 6 bases and J by 1 base, with 12 bases between the two germline ends. Germline V gives CDR1 SQVTM, CDR2 ANQGSEA. Generated by immunoSEQ multiplex PCR, the TCRdb table keeps only in-frame clones and is missing some. This sample has 99,000 or so clones; 85% to 90% occur once, and the top ten carry about 9.3%. The chain uses TRBV29-1 and TRBJ1-1, with TRBD1 as a possible D gene (6 bases). This specimen was peripheral blood, taken on day 0 of AZD1222 vaccination. This TCR was sampled from an adult in good health. The CDR3 DNA reads as TGCAGCGTGAGGAGGGACAAGAACACTGAAGCTTTCTTT. This codes for CSVRRDKNTEAFF.